The T cell receptor beta chain under discussion was sequenced for a study of human T cells and chemical hapten exposure. In this sample, this clonotype turned up a few times. Time point described: pre-sensitization, week 0. Stated treatment: therapeutic diphenylcyclopropenone sensitization with weekly scalp DPC. Looked up from germline, CDR1 is SEHNR and CDR2 is FQNEAQ (reference sequence). V shed 5 bases and J 0 bases; nucleotides not matched to a gene: 12. The CDR3 loop spans 18 amino acids. Unique molecular identifiers were attached to individual cDNA molecules within the library. In the original workflow: 96,000 or so TCRs per sample was the median, with a range of roughly 20,000 to 700,000. One entry per CDR3 protein results from TCRdb running MiXCR on the RACE reads. The V and J calls and clone size come from TCRdb's table, not from the authors' own analysis. Of fewer than 150,000 distinct CDR3 sequences listed, about 14% were seen once; the top ten hold roughly 3.1%.

This receptor was identified in a woman younger than 30 with alopecia areata. Some clones in this sample may be carry-over from other donors' samples. Sequenced material: whole blood, taken in connection with sensitization to the hapten diphenylcyclopropenone (DPC). This chain joins TRBV7-9 and TRBJ2-2; 7 nucleotides line up with TRBD2. For the CDR3, the DNA is TGTGCCAGCAGCCAATTGGTGGGAGGGCTCGCGAACACCGGGGAGCTGTTTTTT. It translates to CASSQLVGGLANTGELFF.